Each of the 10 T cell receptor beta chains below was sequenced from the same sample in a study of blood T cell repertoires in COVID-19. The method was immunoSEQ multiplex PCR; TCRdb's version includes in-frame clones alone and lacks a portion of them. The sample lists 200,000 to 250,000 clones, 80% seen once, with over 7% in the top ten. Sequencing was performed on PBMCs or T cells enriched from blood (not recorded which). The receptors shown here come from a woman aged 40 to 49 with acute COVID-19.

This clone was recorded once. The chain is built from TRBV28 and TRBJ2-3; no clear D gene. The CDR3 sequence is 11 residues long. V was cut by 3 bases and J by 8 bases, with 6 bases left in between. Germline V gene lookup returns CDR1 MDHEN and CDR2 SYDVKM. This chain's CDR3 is CASSLPSTQYF. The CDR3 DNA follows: TGTGCCAGCAGTTTGCCGAGTACGCAGTATTTT.

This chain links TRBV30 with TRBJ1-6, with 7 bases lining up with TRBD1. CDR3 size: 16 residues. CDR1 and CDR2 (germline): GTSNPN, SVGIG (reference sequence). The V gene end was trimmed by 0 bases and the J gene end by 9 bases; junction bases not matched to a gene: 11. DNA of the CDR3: TGTGCCTGGAGTGTCCCGACAGGGCCCGGGGGTTCACCCCTCCACTTT. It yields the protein CAWSVPTGPGGSPLHF.

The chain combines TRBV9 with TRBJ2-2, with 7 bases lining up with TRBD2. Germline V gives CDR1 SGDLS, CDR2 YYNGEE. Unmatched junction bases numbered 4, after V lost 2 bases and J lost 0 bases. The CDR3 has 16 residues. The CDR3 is CASSVGDYPNTGELFF. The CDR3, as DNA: TGTGCCAGCAGCGTGGGGGACTATCCGAACACCGGGGAGCTGTTTTTT. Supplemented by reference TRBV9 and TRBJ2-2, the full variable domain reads DSGVTQTPKHLITATGQRVTLRCSPRSGDLSVYWYQQSLDQGLQFLIQYYNGEERAKGNILERFSAQQFPDLHSELNLSSLELGDSALYFCASSVGDYPNTGELFFGEGSRLTVL.

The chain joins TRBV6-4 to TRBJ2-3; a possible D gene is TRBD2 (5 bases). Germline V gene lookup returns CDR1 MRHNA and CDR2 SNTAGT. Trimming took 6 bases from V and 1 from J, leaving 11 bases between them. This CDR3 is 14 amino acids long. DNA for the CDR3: TGTGCCAGCAGCTCGACTACACGCACAGATACGCAGTATTTT. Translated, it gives CASSSTTRTDTQYF.

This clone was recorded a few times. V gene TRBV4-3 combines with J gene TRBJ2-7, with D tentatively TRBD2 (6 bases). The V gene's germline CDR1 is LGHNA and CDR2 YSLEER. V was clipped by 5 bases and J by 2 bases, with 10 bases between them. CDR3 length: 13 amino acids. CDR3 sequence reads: CASSFGGPYEQYF. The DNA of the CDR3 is TGCGCCAGCAGCTTCGGGGGACCCTACGAGCAGTACTTC.

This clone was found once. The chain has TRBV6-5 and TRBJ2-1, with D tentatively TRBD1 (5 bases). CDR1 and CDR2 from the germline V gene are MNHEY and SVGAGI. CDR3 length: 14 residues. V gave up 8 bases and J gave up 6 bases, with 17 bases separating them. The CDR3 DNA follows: TGTGCCAGCGGCCTACAACAGGTCTTCAATGAGCAGTTCTTC. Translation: CASGLQQVFNEQFF.

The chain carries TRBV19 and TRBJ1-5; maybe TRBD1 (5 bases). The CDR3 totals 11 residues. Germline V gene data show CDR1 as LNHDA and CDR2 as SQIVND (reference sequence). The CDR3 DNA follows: TGTGCAGCGGGGCCGGGGCAGCCCCAGCATTTT. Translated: CAAGPGQPQHF.

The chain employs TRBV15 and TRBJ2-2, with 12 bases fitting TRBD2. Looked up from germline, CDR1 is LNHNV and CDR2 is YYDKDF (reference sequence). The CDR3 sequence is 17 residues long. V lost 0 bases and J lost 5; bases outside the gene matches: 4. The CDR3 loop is CATSRDQTSGRTGELFF. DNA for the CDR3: TGTGCCACCAGCAGAGATCAGACTAGCGGGAGAACCGGGGAGCTGTTTTTT.

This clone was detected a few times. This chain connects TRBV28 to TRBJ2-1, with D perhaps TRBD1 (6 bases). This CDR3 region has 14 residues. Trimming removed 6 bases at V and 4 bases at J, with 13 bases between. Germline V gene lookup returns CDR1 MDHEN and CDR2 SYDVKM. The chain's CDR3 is CASRTGQSYNEQFF. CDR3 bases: TGTGCCAGCAGGACTGGACAGAGTTACAATGAGCAGTTCTTC.

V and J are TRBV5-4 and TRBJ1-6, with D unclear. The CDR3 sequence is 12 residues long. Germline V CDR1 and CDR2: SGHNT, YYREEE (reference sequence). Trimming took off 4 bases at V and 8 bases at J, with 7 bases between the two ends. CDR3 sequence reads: CASSTQDSPLHF. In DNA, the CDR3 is TGTGCCAGCAGCACTCAAGATTCACCCCTCCACTTT.